This passage covers 28 T cell receptor beta chains from one sample sequenced in a study of cytomegalovirus exposure and HLA in healthy donors. The primer mix had 60 Vbeta and 13 Jbeta primers. The protocol was immunoSEQ multiplex PCR, while the TCRdb copy is restricted to in-frame clones and leaves out a portion. The sample has about 140,000 clones, 70% to 80% seen once. The sequenced sample was PBMCs. The receptors stem from a female donor in good health and CMV-seronegative.

The CDR3 coding sequence is TGTGCCAGCAGCTTAGCGGGCGGGGCTAACTATGGCTACACCTTC. Protein sequence: CASSLAGGANYGYTF. This chain joins TRBV7-2 and TRBJ1-2; no definite D call. This CDR3 contains 15 residues. CDR1 SGHTA and CDR2 FQGNSA come from the germline V gene. The ends were cut back, 0 bases at V and 0 bases at J, with 8 bases in the middle. The full variable domain, with the rest looked up from reference TRBV7-2 and TRBJ1-2, is GAGVSQSPSNKVTEKGKDVELRCDPISGHTALYWYRQSLGQGLEFLIYFQGNSAPDKSGLPSDRFSAERTGGSVSTLTIQRTQQEDSAVYLCASSLAGGANYGYTFGSGTRLTVV.

The J gene is TRBJ1-1, the V gene TRBV27; 10 positions match TRBD1. Germline-derived CDR1 and CDR2 are MNHEY and SMNVEV (reference sequence). The ends lost 5 bases at V and 11 bases at J; junction bases unmatched: 14. The length of the CDR3 is 15 residues. As DNA, the CDR3 is TGTGCCAGCAGTCCCCCCGGGACAGGGGCCCGTGGCGCTTTCTTT. It encodes CASSPPGTGARGAFF.

The chain employs TRBV30 and TRBJ1-6, with D tentatively TRBD1 (6 bases). The V gene's germline CDR1 is GTSNPN and CDR2 SVGIG (reference sequence). The V end was cut by 8 bases, the J end by 0 bases, with 14 bases between. The CDR3 covers 15 residues. In nucleotides, the CDR3 is TGTGCCGCCCGAACAGGGAGCTCCTATAATTCACCCCTCCACTTT. Amino acid sequence: CAARTGSSYNSPLHF.

As DNA, the CDR3 is TGTGCCAGCAGCTTAGAACGCCGGAGGGTAGAGACCCAGTACTTC. Encoded protein: CASSLERRRVETQYF. The V and J genes are TRBV7-2 and TRBJ2-5; TRBD2 is a possible D gene (6 bases). CDR1 is SGHTA, CDR2 FQGNSA, per germline. This CDR3 is built from 15 residues. V gave up 1 base and J gave up 4 bases, with 13 bases separating them. Full variable domain (rest looked up from reference TRBV7-2 and TRBJ2-5): GAGVSQSPSNKVTEKGKDVELRCDPISGHTALYWYRQSLGQGLEFLIYFQGNSAPDKSGLPSDRFSAERTGGSVSTLTIQRTQQEDSAVYLCASSLERRRVETQYFGPGTRLLVL.

This clone has a single count. The chain employs TRBV30 and TRBJ2-3, with 11 bases identical to TRBD2. Germline values: CDR1 GTSNPN, CDR2 SVGIG (reference sequence). The CDR3 sequence is 16 residues long. V was pared by 1 base and J by 2 bases, with 5 bases of the junction left unmatched. The CDR3 region is CAWSDLAGGSTDTQYF. The CDR3 region has the DNA TGTGCCTGGAGTGACCTAGCGGGGGGATCCACAGATACGCAGTATTTT.

V gene TRBV6-1 combines with J gene TRBJ2-1; 11 bases match TRBD2. The CDR3 spans 16 residues. V dropped 3 bases and J dropped 6; count of bases not matched to a gene: 7. The germline CDR1 and CDR2 sequences are MNHNS and SASEGT. The CDR3 sequence is CASSDSGRALPNEQFF. The DNA of the CDR3 is TGTGCCAGCAGTGATAGCGGGAGGGCCCTCCCCAATGAGCAGTTCTTC.

This clone was counted once. The rearrangement links TRBV18 to TRBJ2-1; maybe TRBD2 (5 bases). Between the trimmed V and J ends, which lost 10 bases and 6 bases, there was a span of 16 bases. The V gene's germline CDR1 is KGHSH and CDR2 LQKENI. This CDR3 is 13 amino acids long. The CDR3: CATSSLGSNEQFF. As DNA, the CDR3 is TGTGCCACCTCTAGCCTAGGGAGCAATGAGCAGTTCTTC.

V gene TRBV30 combines with J gene TRBJ1-6; TRBD1 matches 9 bases. This CDR3 spans 13 amino acids. The J segment lost 8 bases and the V segment lost 3 bases, leaving 2 bases of the junction unmatched. Germline V gene sequence: CDR1 GTSNPN, CDR2 SVGIG (reference sequence). CDR3: CAWRTGGDSPLHF. The CDR3, as DNA: TGTGCCTGGAGGACAGGGGGGGATTCACCCCTCCACTTT. The variable domain in full, completed from reference TRBV30 and TRBJ1-6, reads SQTIHQWPATLVQPVGSPLSLECTVEGTSNPNLYWYRQAAGRGLQLLFYSVGIGQISSEVPQNLSASRPQDRQFILSSKKLLLSDSGFYLCAWRTGGDSPLHFGNGTRLTVT.

This chain uses TRBV2 with TRBJ2-5; 10 bases are a match to TRBD2. Germline CDR1 reads SNHLY; CDR2 reads FYNNEI. V lost 4 bases, J lost 5 bases, and 16 bases stayed unmatched. This CDR3 is built from 18 residues. CDR3 protein: CASSGGLAGDPAGETQYF. Written as DNA, the CDR3 is TGTGCCAGCAGTGGCGGGCTAGCGGGAGACCCAGCGGGGGAGACCCAGTACTTC.

This chain uses TRBV12-5 with TRBJ2-5; 9 bases fit TRBD1. The V segment lost 2 bases and the J segment 3 bases; nucleotides outside the gene matches: 7. The CDR3 has 16 amino acids. CDR1 and CDR2 (germline): LGHNT, FRNRAP. Here the CDR3 DNA reads TGTGCTAGTGGTTTGTTTCACAGGGGGCGCGAAGAGACCCAGTACTTC. It is translated as CASGLFHRGREETQYF.

The genes are TRBV15 and TRBJ2-1; TRBD2 aligns across 9 bases. Germline V CDR1 and CDR2: LNHNV, YYDKDF (reference sequence). This CDR3 comprises 17 residues. With 1 base clipped from V and 4 bases from J, the junction kept 8 bases outside the gene matches. CDR3 DNA sequence: TGTGCCACCAGCAGAGGGCCGGCGGCGGGAGGGTACAATGAGCAGTTCTTC. The encoded protein is CATSRGPAAGGYNEQFF.

Points on this clone: The junction differs from germline at one of its ends, possibly a read error. The rearrangement links TRBV7-7 to TRBJ2-2, with 10 bases lining up with TRBD1. The germline CDR1 and CDR2 sequences are SSHAT and FNYEAQ (reference sequence). This CDR3 has 15 amino acids. The CDR3 loop is CASSSRTGGTGELFF. The CDR3 nucleotides are TGTGCTAGCAGCTCACGGACAGGGGGAACCGGGGAGCTGTTTTTT.

The sample holds one count of this clone. This chain links TRBV19 with TRBJ2-5; TRBD2 is a possible D gene (6 bases). V gave up 6 bases and J gave up 1 base, with 9 bases separating them. Germline values: CDR1 LNHDA, CDR2 SQIVND (reference sequence). CDR3 length equals 13 residues. The CDR3 protein is CASSQGLQETQYF. CDR3 sequence (DNA): TGTGCCAGTAGCCAGGGACTCCAAGAGACCCAGTACTTC.

In its sample, this clone was seen once. The V and J genes are TRBV7-2 and TRBJ2-7; TRBD1 agrees at 9 bases. Germline assignment: CDR1 SGHTA and CDR2 FQGNSA. Trimming removed 4 bases from V and 8 bases from J; junction bases left unmatched: 12. This CDR3 has 15 amino acids. The CDR3 loop is CASSSSGTGWDKQYF. The DNA of the CDR3 is TGTGCCAGCAGCTCCAGCGGGACAGGGTGGGACAAGCAGTACTTC.

This clone was detected only a few times. The J gene is TRBJ2-7, the V gene TRBV5-1; 8 bases agree with TRBD1. Germline trimming cut 5 bases from V and 4 bases from J; bases unmatched to any gene: 5. CDR1 and CDR2 from the germline V gene are SGHRS and YFSETQ. The CDR3 has 13 amino acids. CDR3 protein: CASRVQGAYEQYF. CDR3 nucleotides: TGCGCCAGCAGAGTTCAGGGGGCTTACGAGCAGTACTTC. The full variable domain, with the rest looked up from reference TRBV5-1 and TRBJ2-7, is KAGVTQTPRYLIKTRGQQVTLSCSPISGHRSVSWYQQTPGQGLQFLFEYFSETQRNKGNFPGRFSGRQFSNSRSEMNVSTLELGDSALYLCASRVQGAYEQYFGPGTRLTVT.

The chain carries TRBV27 and TRBJ1-6; D gene unclear. V dropped 5 bases and J dropped 0 bases, with 14 bases sitting between them. The germline gives CDR1 MNHEY, CDR2 SMNVEV (reference sequence). This CDR3 has 17 residues. Here the CDR3 DNA reads TGTGCCAGCAGTCGCCGAGTGGGGAGCTCCTATAATTCACCCCTCCACTTT. Protein product: CASSRRVGSSYNSPLHF.

This clone has a handful of counts. The rearrangement links TRBV6-6 to TRBJ1-1; D gene ambiguous. The CDR3 loop spans 14 amino acids. V lost 5 bases and J lost 2, with 12 bases in between. Looked up from germline, CDR1 is MNHNY and CDR2 is SVGAGI (reference sequence). The CDR3 protein is CASSPAGFNTEAFF. The CDR3 DNA sequence: TGTGCCAGCAGTCCGGCGGGATTTAACACTGAAGCTTTCTTT.

In DNA, the CDR3 is TGTGCCAGCAGCCCCAGGTGGCGGGAGGGATTCCAAGAGACCCAGTACTTC. It translates to CASSPRWREGFQETQYF. This sequence joins TRBV27 and TRBJ2-5; 9 bases map to TRBD2. The germline V gene encodes CDR1 MNHEY and CDR2 SMNVEV (reference sequence). J gave up 1 base and V 6 bases, and 12 bases lay outside the gene matches. The CDR3 runs to 17 residues.

The chain links TRBV4-1 to TRBJ2-3; unclear D gene. The CDR3 has 14 residues. Trimming pared 0 bases from V and 4 bases from J, leaving 8 bases between. Germline loops: CDR1 MGHRA, CDR2 YSYEKL. The CDR3 sequence: CASSQDPGSDTQYF. As DNA, the CDR3 is TGCGCCAGCAGCCAAGATCCCGGGTCAGATACGCAGTATTTT.

The chain links TRBV6-6 to TRBJ1-1; D is perhaps TRBD1 (5 bases). Germline V gene data show CDR1 as MNHNY and CDR2 as SVGAGI (reference sequence). This CDR3 spans 14 amino acids. The germline V and J ends were trimmed by 0 bases and 8 bases, with 13 bases remaining between them. CDR3 nucleotides: TGTGCCAGCAGTTACTCGGAGGGGTTCTCCGAAGCTTTCTTT. Translated, it gives CASSYSEGFSEAFF.

The genes are TRBV30 and TRBJ2-1, with TRBD1 as a possible D gene (6 bases). Germline CDR1 GTSNPN, CDR2 SVGIG (reference sequence). V dropped 1 base and J dropped 4 bases, with 8 bases sitting between them. This CDR3 region has 13 residues. The CDR3 sequence is CAWSGDRYNEQFF. The CDR3 DNA follows: TGTGCCTGGAGTGGAGACAGGTACAATGAGCAGTTCTTC. Full variable domain (outside the CDR3, taken from reference TRBV30 and TRBJ2-1): SQTIHQWPATLVQPVGSPLSLECTVEGTSNPNLYWYRQAAGRGLQLLFYSVGIGQISSEVPQNLSASRPQDRQFILSSKKLLLSDSGFYLCAWSGDRYNEQFFGPGTRLTVL.

The V call is TRBV9, the J call TRBJ2-3, with 10 bases lining up with TRBD2. The CDR3 has 15 amino acids. Germline CDR1 reads SGDLS; CDR2 reads YYNGEE. V gave up 3 bases and J gave up 6 bases; unmatched junction bases: 7. The CDR3 spells CASSGGLARRDTQYF. CDR3 DNA sequence: TGTGCCAGCAGCGGGGGACTAGCGCGTAGGGATACGCAGTATTTT.

The chain is built from TRBV29-1 and TRBJ2-2; 9 positions agree with TRBD1. Per germline, CDR1 SQVTM and CDR2 ANQGSEA. V lost 7 bases to trimming and J lost 3 bases; unmatched junction nucleotides: 6. This CDR3 region has 14 residues. DNA of the CDR3: TGCAGCGCCCGGGGACAGGGATACACCGGGGAGCTGTTTTTT. Protein product: CSARGQGYTGELFF.

The V call is TRBV15, the J call TRBJ2-7; the match to TRBD1 covers 7 bases. CDR1 and CDR2 from the germline V gene are LNHNV and YYDKDF (reference sequence). Trimming took 2 bases from V and 3 from J; bases not matched to a gene: 4. The CDR3 runs to 14 residues. As DNA, the CDR3 is TGTGCCACCAGCAGAAAGACAGGGTTCTACGAGCAGTACTTC. It is translated as CATSRKTGFYEQYF.

The chain uses TRBV18 and TRBJ2-5; unclear D gene. V dropped 5 bases and J dropped 5 bases, with 12 bases sitting between them. Germline CDR1 is KGHSH and CDR2 is LQKENI. This CDR3 region has 13 residues. The CDR3 DNA is TGTGCCAGCTCAAGTCCAAACGGGGAGACCCAGTACTTC. Protein sequence: CASSSPNGETQYF.

The rearrangement links TRBV7-6 to TRBJ2-5, with TRBD2 matching 9 bases. Germline values: CDR1 SGHVS, CDR2 FNYEAQ. This CDR3 has 15 residues. After removal of 5 bases from V and 2 bases from J, the junction contained 6 bases not matched to a gene. The CDR3 DNA reads TGTGCCAGCAGCCTGACTAGCGGCAGACAAGAGACCCAGTACTTC. This gives the protein CASSLTSGRQETQYF.

The chain uses TRBV29-1 and TRBJ2-7; D perhaps matches TRBD2 (6 bases). This CDR3 spans 12 amino acids. The germline V and J ends were trimmed by 7 bases and 3 bases, with 13 bases remaining between them. In germline, CDR1 is SQVTM, CDR2 ANQGSEA. The CDR3 DNA reads as TGCAGCGGCCGGGACTCGGGCTACGAGCAGTACTTC. This encodes CSGRDSGYEQYF.

The genes are TRBV29-1 and TRBJ2-3; 12 bases are shared with TRBD2. The CDR3 length is 14 residues. Germline V CDR1 and CDR2: SQVTM, ANQGSEA. V lost 5 bases to trimming and J lost 5 bases; unmatched junction nucleotides: 5. In DNA, the CDR3 is TGCAGCGTTCTTGGACTAGCGGGGAAAGATACGCAGTATTTT. This translates into CSVLGLAGKDTQYF.